This TCR beta chain is from a study of cytomegalovirus exposure and HLA in healthy donors. Details on this clone: The antigen is not known. At one end the junction does not follow the germline gene, possibly because of a read error.

Produced via immunoSEQ multiplex PCR; TCRdb's table is partial and in-frame only. The sample yields around 86,000 clones, approximately 94% seen once. Study findings and constraints: In a later analysis, first-cohort TCR clusters were found to tend to co-occur in the 120 or so validation repertoires.

Germline CDR1 is MDHEN and CDR2 is SYDVKM. The CDR3 has 16 residues. This clonotype was sampled from a woman in her 30s in good health and CMV-seropositive. The sequenced material came from PBMCs. This chain links TRBV28 with TRBJ2-5; 7 bases are a match to TRBD1. CDR3: CASSLLVGGALETQYF. DNA of the CDR3: TGTGCCAGCAGCTTATTAGTAGGGGGCGCATTGGAGACCCAGTACTTC.